This T cell receptor beta chain was found in a study of cytomegalovirus exposure and HLA in healthy donors. On this clone: Its antigen is unidentified.

CDR3 length: 14 amino acids. V lost 4 bases and J lost 6; bases outside the gene matches: 8. Germline lookup yields CDR1 SGHRS and CDR2 YFSETQ. The PCR used 60 Vbeta and 13 Jbeta primers. Per the original methods: Later, an analysis found about 80 million unique TCR beta chains, and approximately 10 million of these were shared. Clones were read by immunoSEQ multiplex PCR, and TCRdb kept only the in-frame ones, dropping some. That table supplies the V and J calls and clone size; D and trimming were determined from the DNA. The profile shows 130,000 or so clones, around 69% of them singletons. Study-wide findings and caveats: Productive rates of about 87% or about 30% were seen for most TCR beta V segments in an earlier analysis. Associated with cytomegalovirus, according to the listing, were around 170 TCR beta chains.

Sequencing used PBMCs. The chain carries TRBV5-1 and TRBJ2-7, with 9 bases aligning to TRBD1. The receptor was isolated from a woman aged 40-49 years in good health and CMV-seropositive. The CDR3 sequence is CASSPTGGQSEQYF. CDR3 nucleotide sequence: TGCGCCAGCAGCCCGACAGGGGGGCAAAGCGAGCAGTACTTC.